These 11 T cell receptor beta chains were sequenced from one sample in a study of blood T cells in healthy people across ages. A second PCR of about 7 to 12 cycles used a sample-barcoded 5' primer and a J-beta primer mix. TCRdb re-derived calls from the 5' RACE reads in MiXCR, one entry per CDR3 protein. Seen here are 1.4 million to 1.5 million distinct CDR3 sequences, around 39% observed once, and the top ten hold 7.9%. The sequencing input was blood. The receptors derive from a woman younger than 35 in good health.

The CDR3 DNA is TGCAGCGTTGACAGGGGAGCTTACAATGAGCAGTACTTC. This gives the protein CSVDRGAYNEQYF. This chain links TRBV29-1 with TRBJ2-7; D possibly corresponds to TRBD1 (6 bases). This CDR3 comprises 13 residues. Germline V gene data show CDR1 as SQVTM and CDR2 as ANQGSEA. Deletions cut 3 bases from V and 7 bases from J, with 16 bases between.

The CDR3 region has the DNA TGTGCCAGCAGCTTCGGCCAAGCAAGCAATCAGCCCCAGCATTTT. This translates into CASSFGQASNQPQHF. V gene TRBV7-9 combines with J gene TRBJ1-5; no clear D gene. Germline-derived CDR1 and CDR2 are SEHNR and FQNEAQ (reference sequence). Trimming took 3 bases from V and 1 from J, leaving 10 bases between them. The CDR3 is 15 amino acids. Based on the CDR3 plus reference TRBV7-9 and TRBJ1-5, the full variable domain is DTGVSQNPRHKITKRGQNVTFRCDPISEHNRLYWYRQTLGQGPEFLTYFQNEAQLEKSRLLSDRFSAERPKGSFSTLEIQRTEQGDSAMYLCASSFGQASNQPQHFGDGTRLSIL.

V usage is TRBV5-1 and J usage is TRBJ2-1, with 14 bases aligning to TRBD2. Germline assignment: CDR1 SGHRS and CDR2 YFSETQ. Losses at the gene ends were 2 bases for V and 7 bases for J; bases not matched to a gene: 8. This CDR3 has 17 residues. CDR3 in DNA: TGCGCCAGCAGCTTTCCCGGGACTAGCGGGGGTTTAAATGAGCAGTTCTTC. Protein: CASSFPGTSGGLNEQFF.

The V call is TRBV6-6, the J call TRBJ2-3, with 9 bases that match TRBD2. Trimming removed 3 bases from V and 5 bases from J; junction bases left unmatched: 3. From germline, CDR1 is MNHNY and CDR2 SVGAGI (reference sequence). The CDR3 is 14 residues long. The CDR3 here is CASSYAGGGDTQYF. The CDR3 nucleotides read TGTGCCAGCAGTTATGCGGGGGGGGGAGATACGCAGTATTTT.

The chain employs TRBV7-8 and TRBJ2-7; TRBD1 agrees at 8 bases. The CDR3 runs to 16 residues. Per the germline V gene, CDR1 is SGHVS and CDR2 is FQNEAQ. The V gene end was trimmed by 4 bases and the J gene end by 0 bases; junction bases not matched to a gene: 8. The CDR3 here is CASSWLRDRNSYEQYF. CDR3 nucleotides: TGTGCCAGCAGCTGGCTCCGGGACAGGAACTCCTACGAGCAGTACTTC.

The rearrangement links TRBV20-1 to TRBJ2-7; 10 positions agree with TRBD2. CDR1 DFQATT and CDR2 SNEGSKA come from the germline V gene (reference sequence). This CDR3 contains 16 residues. V lost 0 bases, J lost 4 bases, and 9 bases stayed unmatched. In nucleotides, the CDR3 is TGCAGTGCTAGAGAAGGGACTAGCGTGTTGACATACGAGCAGTACTTC. Protein product: CSAREGTSVLTYEQYF.

This sequence joins TRBV2 and TRBJ1-1, with TRBD1 as a possible D gene (6 bases). Germline loops: CDR1 SNHLY, CDR2 FYNNEI. The length of the CDR3 is 12 residues. The V gene lost 4 bases and the J gene lost 7 bases, with 10 bases spanning the gap. This CDR3 reads CASSAAQGEAFF. The CDR3 DNA follows: TGTGCCAGCAGTGCAGCACAGGGTGAAGCTTTCTTT.

This clonotype has only a few counts. The chain's CDR3 is CASSLRRGSSYEQYF. The DNA of the CDR3 is TGTGCCAGCAGTTTGAGGCGGGGTAGCTCCTACGAGCAGTACTTC. The V and J genes are TRBV12-3 or TRBV12-4 and TRBJ2-7; perhaps TRBD2 as D (6 bases). The CDR3 contains 15 residues. The V and J ends lost 3 bases and 0 bases respectively, with 12 bases between them.

The genes are TRBV20-1 and TRBJ1-2, with D possibly being TRBD1 (5 bases). This CDR3 spans 14 amino acids. V was clipped by 5 bases and J by 6 bases, with 19 bases between them. Germline CDR1 reads DFQATT; CDR2 reads SNEGSKA (reference sequence). CDR3: CSAGPPGQGNGYTF. CDR3 in DNA: TGCAGTGCTGGGCCCCCCGGACAAGGGAATGGCTACACCTTC.

CDR3 protein: CASSPLGGTPGGAFF. The CDR3 DNA is TGTGCCAGCAGCCCCCTTGGGGGCACCCCGGGGGGAGCTTTCTTT. The chain is built from TRBV7-9 and TRBJ1-1, with D possibly being TRBD1 (6 bases). Trimming removed 5 bases at V and 10 bases at J, with 23 bases between. Germline CDR1 is SEHNR and CDR2 is FQNEAQ (reference sequence). The CDR3 is 15 residues long.

The chain uses TRBV6-6 and TRBJ2-1; TRBD1 matches at 7 bases. The J segment lost 1 base and the V segment lost 4 bases, leaving 4 bases of the junction unmatched. The CDR3 is 15 amino acids. Germline assignment: CDR1 MNHNY and CDR2 SVGAGI (reference sequence). The CDR3 bases are TGTGCCAGCAGTTCCGAGGGGGCATCCTACAATGAGCAGTTCTTC. Translated: CASSSEGASYNEQFF.